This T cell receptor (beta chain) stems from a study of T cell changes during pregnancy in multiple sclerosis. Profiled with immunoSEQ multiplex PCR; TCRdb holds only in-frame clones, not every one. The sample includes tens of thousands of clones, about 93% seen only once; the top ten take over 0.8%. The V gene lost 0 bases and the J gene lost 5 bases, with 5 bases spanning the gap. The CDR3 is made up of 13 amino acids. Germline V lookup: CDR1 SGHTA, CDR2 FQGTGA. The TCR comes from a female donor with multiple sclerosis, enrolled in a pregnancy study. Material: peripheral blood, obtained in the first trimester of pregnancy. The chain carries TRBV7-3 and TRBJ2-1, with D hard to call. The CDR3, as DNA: TGTGCCAGCAGCTTAACGCGTGACAATGAGCAGTTCTTC. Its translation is CASSLTRDNEQFF.